Listed below are T cell receptor beta chains from one sample, sequenced in a study of T cell responses to AZD1222 COVID-19 vaccine. Repertoires were generated with immunoSEQ multiplex PCR, while TCRdb's copy carries only in-frame clones and drops some. The sample includes 70,000 or so clones, 80% seen only once; the top ten take roughly 12%. The sample here was peripheral blood, taken on day 0 of AZD1222 vaccination. These receptors came from an adult in good health. Both conserved end residues are part of each CDR3. A D gene is named only where the DNA matches it firmly.

DNA | CDR3 | J | D | V
TGTGCTAGTGGGGCCCGGCTGGCTGAAAAACTGTTTTTT | CASGARLAEKLFF | TRBJ1-4 | - | TRBV12-5
TGTGCCAGCAGGCCCGGGTCGGGTTCACCCCTCCACTTT | CASRPGSGSPLHF | TRBJ1-6 | - | TRBV6-5
TGTGCCAGCAGTGAACAACAGAACAATGAGCAGTTCTTC | CASSEQQNNEQFF | TRBJ2-1 | - | TRBV2
TGTGCCAGCAGCTTACAGGCCCTCTACTATGGCTACACCTTC | CASSLQALYYGYTF | TRBJ1-2 | - | TRBV6-2/TRBV6-3
TGTGCCAGCAGCCAAGTTCGGGCTCCCAGGGGTGGAAACACCATATATTTT | CASSQVRAPRGGNTIYF | TRBJ1-3 | - | TRBV3-1/TRBV3-2
TGCGCCAGCAGCTTGGGGGACTGGGAACAAGAGACCCAGTACTTC | CASSLGDWEQETQYF | TRBJ2-5 | - | TRBV5-1
TGTGCCAGCAGTCCCCCGGGGACAGCGGCCAATGAGCAGTTCTTC | CASSPPGTAANEQFF | TRBJ2-1 | TRBD1 | TRBV6-5
TGTGCCAGCAGCTTAGGGACAGGGACTTGGGGCTATGGCTACACCTTC | CASSLGTGTWGYGYTF | TRBJ1-2 | TRBD1 | TRBV7-2
TGTGCCAGCAGGAAACCCGACACACCCTCACCCCTCCACTTT | CASRKPDTPSPLHF | TRBJ1-6 | - | TRBV5-5
TGTGCCAGCTCAGCCCCGACAGCGCCCACCGGGGAGCTGTTTTTT | CASSAPTAPTGELFF | TRBJ2-2 | - | TRBV18
TGTGCCAGCACCCAGGGCAGGGGGAATGAAAAACTGTTTTTT | CASTQGRGNEKLFF | TRBJ1-4 | TRBD1 | TRBV11-2
TGCGCCAGCAGCCTAGATAACAGGGAGTCGAGTGAAAAACTGTTTTTT | CASSLDNRESSEKLFF | TRBJ1-4 | - | TRBV5-1